This T cell receptor (beta chain) derives from a study of technical replicates of blood from a few donors. TCRdb's table, derived via immunoSEQ multiplex PCR, lists solely in-frame clones and lacks some. This table holds 80,000 to 100,000 clones, about 96% found once. V was pared by 2 bases and J by 6 bases, with 2 bases of the junction left unmatched. Germline CDR1 and CDR2: SGHTS and YDEGEE. This CDR3 spans 13 amino acids. V gene TRBV5-8 combines with J gene TRBJ2-1; TRBD1 aligns across 7 bases. Input material: T cells isolated from PBMCs. This sequence was found in a human donor in good health. The CDR3 nucleotides read TGTGCCAGCAGCTTATACAGGGGCAATGAGCAGTTCTTC. Translation gives CASSLYRGNEQFF.